This note documents a single T cell receptor (beta chain) sequence. Its antigen is as yet unknown. The record originates from a study of T cells after yellow fever vaccination. Study details: Fractions containing few cells were prepared with SMART-Seq v4 Ultra Low Input.

General study results and limits: Post-booster reappearance was seen for most primary-vaccination clones (about 96% CD4, roughly 91% CD8). Only a small proportion of the clonotypes turned up in both the CD4 and the CD8 compartments, likely arising from convergent recombination.

5'RACE template switching generated TCR cDNA, adding a universal primer site and UMIs. TCRdb ran MiXCR on the 5' RACE reads and lists one entry per CDR3 protein. The sample holds a few hundred thousand distinct CDR3 sequences, around 20% seen once. Between the trimmed V and J ends, which lost 3 bases and 1 base, there was a span of 9 bases. The CDR3 runs to 14 residues. The V and J genes are TRBV12-3 or TRBV12-4 and TRBJ1-1, with D perhaps matching TRBD1 (5 bases). The specimen comprised PBMCs, sampled before the yellow fever booster vaccination. This clonotype was sampled from a man between 18 and 35 years old who received the YFV17D yellow fever vaccine. The CDR3 bases are TGTGCCAGCAGTTTTGAGGGGCCGAACACTGAAGCTTTCTTT. Its protein is CASSFEGPNTEAFF.